This TCR beta chain was sequenced for a study of blood T cell repertoires in COVID-19. In the study overall: Researchers got acute and convalescent COVID-19 samples from the United States, Italy and Spain.

Under the authors' procedure: Amplification of reference gene primers was used by the study to estimate nucleated cell counts. Assay: immunoSEQ multiplex PCR; the TCRdb copy retains only in-frame clones and omits some. V and J calls and clone size come straight from that table; D and trimming were deduced from the DNA. Of 50,000 to 65,000 clones listed, around 90% are singletons. The CDR3 is 14 residues long. The germline gives CDR1 GTSNPN, CDR2 SVGIG (reference sequence). V was clipped by 2 bases and J by 10 bases; unmatched bases: 9. The rearrangement uses TRBV30 and TRBJ2-2, with 8 bases fitting TRBD1. The receptor was derived from a man aged 45 to 65 with acute or convalescent COVID-19. The source material was peripheral blood. The CDR3 is CAWSWDRLNEELFF. In nucleotides, the CDR3 is TGTGCCTGGAGTTGGGACAGGCTTAATGAGGAGCTGTTTTTT.